This is a list of T cell receptor beta chains from one sample in a study of blood T cell repertoires in COVID-19. The assay was immunoSEQ multiplex PCR, and TCRdb's table has in-frame clones only and misses some. The repertoire holds 25,000 to 30,000 clones, with roughly nine tenths as singletons. The sample consisted of peripheral blood. These receptors were obtained from a human donor in a cohort sampled during active COVID-19. Each CDR3 is given with its conserved first and last residue. Fields, in order: clone size, V gene, J gene, CDR3 protein. The size entry is marked missing in some rows and otherwise reads once, few, many or a size class.

clone_size: NA
v_call: TRBV14
j_call: TRBJ2-1
cdr3_aa: CASSFHVAGVTPGEQFF

clone_size: NA
v_call: TRBV5-5
j_call: TRBJ2-1
cdr3_aa: CASSLGQGVDNEQFF

clone_size: NA
v_call: TRBV4-1
j_call: TRBJ2-4
cdr3_aa: CASSFLTGFENIQYF

clone_size: NA
v_call: TRBV28
j_call: TRBJ2-1
cdr3_aa: CASSPLLGHRTLNNEQFF

clone_size: once
v_call: TRBV9
j_call: TRBJ2-1
cdr3_aa: CASSVGLDSYNEQFF

clone_size: NA
v_call: TRBV11-2
j_call: TRBJ2-5
cdr3_aa: CASSPMGGREETQYF

clone_size: NA
v_call: TRBV5-4
j_call: TRBJ2-7
cdr3_aa: CASSRGTDGYEQYF

clone_size: NA
v_call: TRBV2
j_call: TRBJ1-3
cdr3_aa: CASRADRVGNTIYF

clone_size: NA
v_call: TRBV12-5
j_call: TRBJ1-1
cdr3_aa: CASGLTWRGGNTEAFF

clone_size: NA
v_call: TRBV7-9
j_call: TRBJ1-2
cdr3_aa: CASSYDRRPYTF

clone_size: once
v_call: TRBV18
j_call: TRBJ1-4
cdr3_aa: CASSPGQGRKSFEKLFF

clone_size: NA
v_call: TRBV6-5
j_call: TRBJ2-2
cdr3_aa: CASSREAMYTGELFF

clone_size: NA
v_call: TRBV7-8
j_call: TRBJ2-2
cdr3_aa: CASSLEYGGDYTGELFF

clone_size: NA
v_call: TRBV2
j_call: TRBJ2-7
cdr3_aa: CASSENIQTYEQYF

clone_size: NA
v_call: TRBV10-2
j_call: TRBJ2-7
cdr3_aa: CASSEFISGRAFRYF

clone_size: NA
v_call: TRBV19
j_call: TRBJ1-5
cdr3_aa: CASSIKGRGEDQPQHF

clone_size: once
v_call: TRBV27
j_call: TRBJ2-1
cdr3_aa: CASSLEGLAGFREQFF

clone_size: NA
v_call: TRBV5-1
j_call: TRBJ1-1
cdr3_aa: CASSFQDRVNTEAFF

clone_size: NA
v_call: TRBV12-3/TRBV12-4
j_call: TRBJ1-1
cdr3_aa: CASSSLEGVGAFF

clone_size: NA
v_call: TRBV6-5
j_call: TRBJ2-3
cdr3_aa: CASRPSGVTDTQYF

clone_size: few
v_call: TRBV10-3
j_call: TRBJ1-6
cdr3_aa: CATTTGGSPLHF

clone_size: NA
v_call: TRBV19
j_call: TRBJ1-1
cdr3_aa: CASSRQWNTEAFF

clone_size: NA
v_call: TRBV6-1
j_call: TRBJ1-2
cdr3_aa: CASSEQQEGGYTF

clone_size: NA
v_call: TRBV25-1
j_call: TRBJ1-3
cdr3_aa: CASSAPGGAGNTIYF

clone_size: once
v_call: TRBV18
j_call: TRBJ1-1
cdr3_aa: CASQRTEAFF

clone_size: NA
v_call: TRBV2
j_call: TRBJ1-1
cdr3_aa: CASIIQGTQRAFF

clone_size: NA
v_call: TRBV5-4
j_call: TRBJ2-3
cdr3_aa: CASSLKLAGGDTDTQYF